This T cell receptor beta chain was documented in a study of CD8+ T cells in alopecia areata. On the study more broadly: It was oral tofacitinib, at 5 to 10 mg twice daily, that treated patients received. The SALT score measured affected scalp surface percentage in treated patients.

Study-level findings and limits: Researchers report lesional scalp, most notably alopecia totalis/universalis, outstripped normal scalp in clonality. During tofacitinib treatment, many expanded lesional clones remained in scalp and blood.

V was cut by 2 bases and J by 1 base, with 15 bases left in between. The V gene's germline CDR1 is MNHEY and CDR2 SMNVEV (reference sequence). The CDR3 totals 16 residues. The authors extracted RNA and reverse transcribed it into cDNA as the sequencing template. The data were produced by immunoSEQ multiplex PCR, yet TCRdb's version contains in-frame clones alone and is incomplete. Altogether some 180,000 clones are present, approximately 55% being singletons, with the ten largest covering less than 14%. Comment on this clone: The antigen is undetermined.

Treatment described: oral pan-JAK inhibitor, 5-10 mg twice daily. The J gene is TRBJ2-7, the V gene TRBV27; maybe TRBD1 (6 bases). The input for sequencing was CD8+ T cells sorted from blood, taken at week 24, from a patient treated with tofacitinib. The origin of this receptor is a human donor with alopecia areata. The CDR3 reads CASSLNLGDTSYEQYF. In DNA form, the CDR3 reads TGTGCCAGCAGTTTAAATCTAGGGGACACATCCTACGAGCAGTACTTC.